This TCR beta chain emerged from a study of blood T cell repertoires in COVID-19. This table comes from immunoSEQ multiplex PCR, and its TCRdb copy is limited to in-frame clones, with some not included. Among about 260,000 clones listed, 86% were seen once. The CDR3 is made up of 13 amino acids. The V end lost 6 bases, the J end lost 1 base, and 7 bases lay between the germline ends. The V gene's germline CDR1 is WNHNN and CDR2 SYGVQD (reference sequence). Sequenced sample: peripheral blood. This chain uses TRBV10-1 with TRBJ1-3, with D perhaps TRBD1 (5 bases). The origin of this receptor is a man in his thirties or forties with active or convalescent COVID-19. CDR3 amino acids: CASRQDSGNTIYF. CDR3 nucleotides: TGCGCCAGCAGACAGGATTCTGGAAACACCATATATTTT.